These 11 T cell receptor beta chains were all obtained from the same sample, sequenced in a study of blood T cell repertoires in COVID-19. Repertoires were generated with immunoSEQ multiplex PCR, while TCRdb's copy carries only in-frame clones and drops some. Among about 170,000 clones listed, 86% were seen once. The sequencing sample was made of peripheral blood. The receptors stem from a woman aged 60-75 years with COVID-19, enrolled during active disease.

The chain links TRBV24-1 to TRBJ2-1; 14 bases fit TRBD2. The CDR3 has 18 residues. Germline CDR1 reads KGHDR; CDR2 reads SFDVKD. V was clipped by 3 bases and J by 6 bases; unmatched bases: 9. This CDR3 is CATSDPGTSGRGSNEQFF. CDR3 sequence (DNA): TGTGCCACCAGTGATCCTGGGACTAGCGGGAGAGGCTCCAATGAGCAGTTCTTC.

The chain is built from TRBV5-1 and TRBJ1-1; D not certain. Trimming left V 2 bases short and J 1 base short, with 6 bases between. The germline V gene has CDR1 SGHRS and CDR2 YFSETQ. This CDR3 spans 13 amino acids. The CDR3 DNA sequence: TGCGCCAGCAGCTTCCGGGAGAACACTGAAGCTTTCTTT. Its protein product is CASSFRENTEAFF.

This clone appeared once. This chain connects TRBV12-3 or TRBV12-4 to TRBJ1-5; no reliable D call. V was clipped by 2 bases and J by 6 bases, with 8 bases between them. There are 13 residues in the CDR3. CDR3 bases: TGTGCCAGCAGTTTAAGCCCTATTCAGCCCCAGCATTTT. Translated, it gives CASSLSPIQPQHF.

The rearrangement uses TRBV19 and TRBJ2-7, with 8 bases fitting TRBD1. The CDR3 sequence is 15 residues long. V shed 8 bases, J shed 5 bases, and the junction held 14 bases outside the gene matches. Germline V gene lookup returns CDR1 LNHDA and CDR2 SQIVND (reference sequence). DNA of the CDR3: TGTGCCAGTGCTCTCAAGGACAGGGCGTTCGACGAGCAGTACTTC. This translates into CASALKDRAFDEQYF.

J is TRBJ1-4 and V is TRBV9, with TRBD1 identical over 7 bases. Germline loops: CDR1 SGDLS, CDR2 YYNGEE. After removal of 0 bases from V and 7 bases from J, the junction contained 9 bases not matched to a gene. There are 16 residues in the CDR3. The CDR3 loop reads CASSVDHRDRGEKLFF. The DNA for the CDR3 is TGTGCCAGCAGCGTAGACCACCGGGACAGAGGTGAAAAACTGTTTTTT.

J is TRBJ1-1 and V is TRBV7-2; TRBD1 might be the D (6 bases). The CDR3 sequence is 16 residues long. The germline CDR1 and CDR2 sequences are SGHTA and FQGNSA. Trimming removed 8 bases at V and 11 bases at J, with 30 bases between. CDR3 residues: CASRADRSRGGLGAFF. The CDR3 DNA is TGTGCCAGCCGCGCCGACAGGTCGCGGGGGGGGCTGGGGGCTTTCTTT.

The chain is built from TRBV6-5 and TRBJ1-1, with D hard to call. Germline V gene sequence: CDR1 MNHEY, CDR2 SVGAGI. V was trimmed by 6 bases and J by 0 bases, leaving 14 bases between them. The CDR3 consists of 15 residues. The CDR3 sequence is CASRPPRLLNTEAFF. As DNA, the CDR3 is TGTGCCAGCAGACCTCCCCGACTCCTGAACACTGAAGCTTTCTTT.

The J gene is TRBJ1-6, the V gene TRBV7-9; a weak D match, TRBD1 (6 bases). CDR1 is SEHNR and CDR2 is FQNEAQ in the germline V gene (reference sequence). The CDR3 has 17 amino acids. Trimming took off 1 base at V and 1 base at J, with 11 bases between the two ends. CDR3 region: CASSLDLRGSYNSPLHF. The CDR3 coding sequence is TGTGCCAGCAGCTTAGACCTCAGGGGTTCCTATAATTCACCCCTCCACTTT.

The chain employs TRBV7-2 and TRBJ1-1; maybe TRBD1 (6 bases). CDR1 SGHTA and CDR2 FQGNSA come from the germline V gene. V shed 6 bases and J shed 10 bases, with 18 bases lying between them. The CDR3 extends over 13 amino acids. CDR3 sequence: CASRLQGPWGAFF. The CDR3 nucleotides read TGTGCCAGCAGACTACAGGGTCCTTGGGGAGCTTTCTTT.

The chain links TRBV6-6 to TRBJ2-2, with TRBD2 matching over 9 bases. The trim removed 8 bases at V and 5 bases at J, leaving 6 bases unmatched. Germline V gene data show CDR1 as MNHNY and CDR2 as SVGAGI (reference sequence). The CDR3 totals 14 residues. The chain's CDR3 is CASGVAGATGELFF. The DNA of the CDR3 is TGTGCCAGCGGCGTAGCGGGGGCAACCGGGGAGCTGTTTTTT.

CDR3 sequence reads: CASSGGRYGYTF. The CDR3 DNA is TGTGCCAGCTCCGGGGGTCGCTATGGCTACACCTTC. The V call is TRBV25-1, the J call TRBJ1-2, with D tentatively TRBD1 (5 bases). Germline loops: CDR1 MGHDK, CDR2 SYGVNS. The CDR3 length is 12 residues. The ends were cut back, 8 bases at V and 4 bases at J, with 11 bases in the middle.